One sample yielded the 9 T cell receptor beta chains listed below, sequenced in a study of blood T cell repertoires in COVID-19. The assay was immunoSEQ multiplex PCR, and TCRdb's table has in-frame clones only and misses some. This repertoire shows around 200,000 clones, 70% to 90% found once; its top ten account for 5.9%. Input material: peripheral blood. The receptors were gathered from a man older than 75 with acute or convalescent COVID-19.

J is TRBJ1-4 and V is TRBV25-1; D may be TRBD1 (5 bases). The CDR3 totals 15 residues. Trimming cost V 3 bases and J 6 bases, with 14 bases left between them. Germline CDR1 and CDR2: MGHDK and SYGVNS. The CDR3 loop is CASSDPVGPDEKLFF. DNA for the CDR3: TGTGCCAGCAGTGACCCGGTGGGGCCGGATGAAAAACTGTTTTTT. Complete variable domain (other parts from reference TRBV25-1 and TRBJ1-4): EADIYQTPRYLVIGTGKKITLECSQTMGHDKMYWYQQDPGMELHLIHYSYGVNSTEKGDLSSESTVSRIRTEHFPLTLESARPSHTSQYLCASSDPVGPDEKLFFGSGTQLSVL.

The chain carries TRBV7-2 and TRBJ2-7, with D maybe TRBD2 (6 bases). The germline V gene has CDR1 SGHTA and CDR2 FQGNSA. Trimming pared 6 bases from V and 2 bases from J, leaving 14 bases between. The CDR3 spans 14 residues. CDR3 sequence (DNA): TGTGCCAGCAGGGAGGGACTCGTTACCTACGAGCAGTACTTC. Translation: CASREGLVTYEQYF.

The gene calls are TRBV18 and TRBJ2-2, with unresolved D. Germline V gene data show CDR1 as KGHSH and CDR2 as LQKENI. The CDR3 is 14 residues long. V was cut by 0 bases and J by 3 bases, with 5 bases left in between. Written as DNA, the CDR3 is TGTGCCAGCTCACCACCGCGAGACACCGGGGAGCTGTTTTTT. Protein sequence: CASSPPRDTGELFF.

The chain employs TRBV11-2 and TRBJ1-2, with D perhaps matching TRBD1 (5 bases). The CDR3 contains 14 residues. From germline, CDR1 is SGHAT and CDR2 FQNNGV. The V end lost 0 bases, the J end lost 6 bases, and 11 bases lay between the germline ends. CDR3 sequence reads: CASSLDGRVDGYTF. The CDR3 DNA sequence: TGTGCCAGCAGCTTAGACGGCAGGGTGGATGGCTACACCTTC. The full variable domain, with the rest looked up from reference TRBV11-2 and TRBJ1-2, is EAGVAQSPRYKIIEKRQSVAFWCNPISGHATLYWYQQILGQGPKLLIQFQNNGVVDDSQLPKDRFSAERLKGVDSTLKIQPAKLEDSAVYLCASSLDGRVDGYTFGSGTRLTVV.

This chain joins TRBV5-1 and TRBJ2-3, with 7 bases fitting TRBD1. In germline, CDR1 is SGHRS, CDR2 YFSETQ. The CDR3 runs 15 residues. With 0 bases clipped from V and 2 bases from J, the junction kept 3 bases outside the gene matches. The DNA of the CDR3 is TGCGCCAGCAGCTTGGCAGGACAGGTCACAGATACGCAGTATTTT. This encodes CASSLAGQVTDTQYF.

Written as DNA, the CDR3 is TGTGCCAGCAGCCAGGGACAGGGGGCCGCAGATACGCAGTATTTT. Amino acids: CASSQGQGAADTQYF. The V call is TRBV5-5, the J call TRBJ2-3; 12 bases align to TRBD1. The germline V gene has CDR1 SGHKS and CDR2 YYEKEE (reference sequence). V dropped 4 bases and J dropped 4; count of bases not matched to a gene: 4. The CDR3 contains 15 residues.

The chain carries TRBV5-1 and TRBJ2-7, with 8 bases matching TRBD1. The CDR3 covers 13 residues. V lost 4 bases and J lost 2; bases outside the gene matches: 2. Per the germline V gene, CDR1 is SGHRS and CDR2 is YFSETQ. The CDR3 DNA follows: TGCGCCAGCAGCCCACAGGGGGCCTACGAGCAGTACTTC. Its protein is CASSPQGAYEQYF.

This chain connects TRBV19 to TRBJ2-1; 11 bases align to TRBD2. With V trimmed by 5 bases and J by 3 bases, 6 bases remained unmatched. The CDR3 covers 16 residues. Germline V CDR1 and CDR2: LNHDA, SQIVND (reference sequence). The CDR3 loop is CASSPLTSGIYNEQFF. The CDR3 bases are TGTGCCAGTAGTCCCTTGACTAGCGGGATCTACAATGAGCAGTTCTTC.

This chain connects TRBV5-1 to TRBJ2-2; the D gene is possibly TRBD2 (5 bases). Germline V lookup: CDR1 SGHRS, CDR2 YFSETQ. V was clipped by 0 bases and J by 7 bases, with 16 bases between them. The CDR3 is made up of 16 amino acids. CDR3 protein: CASSLGIIGVDGELFF. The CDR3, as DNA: TGCGCCAGCAGCTTGGGAATTATCGGGGTCGACGGGGAGCTGTTTTTT.